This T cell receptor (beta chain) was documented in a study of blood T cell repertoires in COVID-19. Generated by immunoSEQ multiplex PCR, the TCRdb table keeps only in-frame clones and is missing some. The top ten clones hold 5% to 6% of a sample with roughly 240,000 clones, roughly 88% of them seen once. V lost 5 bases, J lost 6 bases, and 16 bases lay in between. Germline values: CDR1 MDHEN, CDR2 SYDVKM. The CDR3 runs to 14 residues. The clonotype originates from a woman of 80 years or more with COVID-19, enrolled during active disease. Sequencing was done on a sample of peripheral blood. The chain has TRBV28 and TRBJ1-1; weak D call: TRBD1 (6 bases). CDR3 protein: CASSPADRYSEAFF. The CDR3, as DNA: TGTGCCAGCAGTCCCGCCGACAGGTACTCTGAAGCTTTCTTT.